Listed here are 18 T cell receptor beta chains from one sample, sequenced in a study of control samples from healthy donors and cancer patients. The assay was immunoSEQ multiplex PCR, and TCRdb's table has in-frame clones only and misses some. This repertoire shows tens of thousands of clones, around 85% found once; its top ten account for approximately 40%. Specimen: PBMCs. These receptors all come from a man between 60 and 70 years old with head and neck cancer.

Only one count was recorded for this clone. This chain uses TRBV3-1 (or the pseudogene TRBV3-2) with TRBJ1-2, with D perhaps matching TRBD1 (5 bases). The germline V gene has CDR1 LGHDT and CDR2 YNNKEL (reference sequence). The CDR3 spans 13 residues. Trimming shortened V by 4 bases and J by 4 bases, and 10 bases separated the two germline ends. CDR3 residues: CASSPGDVYGYTF. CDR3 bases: TGTGCCAGCAGCCCCGGGGACGTCTATGGCTACACCTTC.

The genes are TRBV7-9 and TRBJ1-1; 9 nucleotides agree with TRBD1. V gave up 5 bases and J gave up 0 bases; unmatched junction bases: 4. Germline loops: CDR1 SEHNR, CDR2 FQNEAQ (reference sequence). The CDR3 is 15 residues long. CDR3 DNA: TGTGCCAGCAGCCCAACAGGGGGCGTGAACACTGAAGCTTTCTTT. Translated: CASSPTGGVNTEAFF.

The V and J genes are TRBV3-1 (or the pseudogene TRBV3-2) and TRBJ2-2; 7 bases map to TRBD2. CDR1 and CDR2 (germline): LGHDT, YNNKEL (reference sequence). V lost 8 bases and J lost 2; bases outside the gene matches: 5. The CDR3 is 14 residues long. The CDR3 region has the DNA TGTGCCAGCTGTCCTAGCGGAAACACCGGGGAGCTGTTTTTT. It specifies CASCPSGNTGELFF.

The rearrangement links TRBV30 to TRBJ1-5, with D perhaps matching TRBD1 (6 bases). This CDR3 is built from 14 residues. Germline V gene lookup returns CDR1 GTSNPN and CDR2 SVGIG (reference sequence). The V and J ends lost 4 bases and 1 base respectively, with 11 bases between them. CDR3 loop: CAWTGESSNQPQHF. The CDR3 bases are TGTGCCTGGACAGGGGAGTCAAGCAATCAGCCCCAGCATTTT.

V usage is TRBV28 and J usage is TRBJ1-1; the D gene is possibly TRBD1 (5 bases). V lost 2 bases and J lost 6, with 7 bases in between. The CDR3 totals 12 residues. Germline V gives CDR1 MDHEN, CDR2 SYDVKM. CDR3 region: CASSLVGPEAFF. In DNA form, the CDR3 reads TGTGCCAGCAGTTTAGTGGGACCTGAAGCTTTCTTT.

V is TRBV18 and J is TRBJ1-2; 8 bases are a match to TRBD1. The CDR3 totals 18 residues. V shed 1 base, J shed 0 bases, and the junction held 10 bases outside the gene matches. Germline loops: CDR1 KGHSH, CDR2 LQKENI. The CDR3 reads CASSPRTAGGIANYGYTF. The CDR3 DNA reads TGTGCCAGCTCACCACGTACGGCAGGGGGCATCGCTAACTATGGCTACACCTTC.

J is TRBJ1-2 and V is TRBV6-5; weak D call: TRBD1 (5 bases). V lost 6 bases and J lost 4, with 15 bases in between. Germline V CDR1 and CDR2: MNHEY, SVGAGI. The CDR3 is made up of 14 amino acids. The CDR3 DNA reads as TGTGCCAGCAGCCACGGGGGGTTATCCTATGGCTACACCTTC. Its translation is CASSHGGLSYGYTF.

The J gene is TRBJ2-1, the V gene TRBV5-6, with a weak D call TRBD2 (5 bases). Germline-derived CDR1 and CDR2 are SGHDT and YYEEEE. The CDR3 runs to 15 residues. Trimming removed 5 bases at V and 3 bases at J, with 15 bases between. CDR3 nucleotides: TGTGCCAGCAGTTTAGACGGAGGACGCTACAATGAGCAGTTCTTC. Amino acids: CASSLDGGRYNEQFF.

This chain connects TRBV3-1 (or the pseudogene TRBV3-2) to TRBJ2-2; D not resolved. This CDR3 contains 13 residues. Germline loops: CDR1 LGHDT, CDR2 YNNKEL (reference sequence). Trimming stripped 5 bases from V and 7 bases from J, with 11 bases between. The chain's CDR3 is CASSSRSVGELFF. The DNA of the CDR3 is TGTGCCAGCAGCTCTCGGTCGGTCGGGGAGCTGTTTTTT.

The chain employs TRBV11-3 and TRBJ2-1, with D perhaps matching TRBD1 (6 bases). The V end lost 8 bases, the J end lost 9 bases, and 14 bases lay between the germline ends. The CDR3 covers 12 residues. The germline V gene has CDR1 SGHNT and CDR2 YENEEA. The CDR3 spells CASSQGSGEQFF. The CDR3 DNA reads TGTGCCAGCTCTCAGGGGAGCGGTGAGCAGTTCTTC.

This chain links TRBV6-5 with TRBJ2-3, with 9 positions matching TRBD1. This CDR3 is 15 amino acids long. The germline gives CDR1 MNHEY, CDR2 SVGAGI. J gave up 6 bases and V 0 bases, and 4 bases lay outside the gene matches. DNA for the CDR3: TGTGCCAGCAGTTACTCGACAGGGGGTGTTGATACGCAGTATTTT. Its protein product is CASSYSTGGVDTQYF.

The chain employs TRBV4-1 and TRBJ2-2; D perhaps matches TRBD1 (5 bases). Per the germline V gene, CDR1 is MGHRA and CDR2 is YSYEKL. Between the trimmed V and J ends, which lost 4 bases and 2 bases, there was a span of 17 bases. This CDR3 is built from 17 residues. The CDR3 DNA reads TGCGCCAGCAGCCCCGCCATGGGGCTGCATAACACCGGGGAGCTGTTTTTT. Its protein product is CASSPAMGLHNTGELFF.

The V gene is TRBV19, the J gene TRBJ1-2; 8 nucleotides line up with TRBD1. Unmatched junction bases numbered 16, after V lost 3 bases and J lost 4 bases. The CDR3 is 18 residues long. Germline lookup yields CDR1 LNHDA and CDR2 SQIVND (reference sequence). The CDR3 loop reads CASSIPPDRVKDGYGYTF. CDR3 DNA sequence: TGTGCCAGTAGTATTCCCCCGGACAGGGTGAAGGACGGCTATGGCTACACCTTC.

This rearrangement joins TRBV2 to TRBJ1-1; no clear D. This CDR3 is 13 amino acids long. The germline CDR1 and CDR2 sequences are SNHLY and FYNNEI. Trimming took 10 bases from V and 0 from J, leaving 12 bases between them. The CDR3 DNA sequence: TGTGCCACCTACGCCCAACTGAACACTGAAGCTTTCTTT. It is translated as CATYAQLNTEAFF.

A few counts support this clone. CDR3 loop: CASSLSEGVGQFF. The DNA of the CDR3 is TGTGCCAGCAGCTTAAGCGAAGGCGTGGGGCAGTTCTTC. The chain uses TRBV7-2 and TRBJ2-1; D gene uncertain. Per germline, CDR1 SGHTA and CDR2 FQGNSA. With 2 bases removed from V and 12 bases from J, the gap between germline ends came to 14 bases. This CDR3 has 13 amino acids. The whole variable domain, remainder taken from reference TRBV7-2 and TRBJ2-1, is GAGVSQSPSNKVTEKGKDVELRCDPISGHTALYWYRQSLGQGLEFLIYFQGNSAPDKSGLPSDRFSAERTGGSVSTLTIQRTQQEDSAVYLCASSLSEGVGQFFGPGTRLTVL.

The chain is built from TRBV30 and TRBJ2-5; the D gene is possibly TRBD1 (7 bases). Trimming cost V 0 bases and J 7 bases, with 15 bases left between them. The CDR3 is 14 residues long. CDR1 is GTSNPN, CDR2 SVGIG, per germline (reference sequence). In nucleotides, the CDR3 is TGTGCCTGGAGTGTAGGTTCAGGGGGAGGGACCCAGTACTTC. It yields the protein CAWSVGSGGGTQYF.

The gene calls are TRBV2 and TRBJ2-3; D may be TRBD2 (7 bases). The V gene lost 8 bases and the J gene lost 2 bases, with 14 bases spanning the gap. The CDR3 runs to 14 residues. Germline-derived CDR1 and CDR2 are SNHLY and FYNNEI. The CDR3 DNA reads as TGTGCCAGCCGGGGGGACATCTTCACAGATACGCAGTATTTT. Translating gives CASRGDIFTDTQYF.

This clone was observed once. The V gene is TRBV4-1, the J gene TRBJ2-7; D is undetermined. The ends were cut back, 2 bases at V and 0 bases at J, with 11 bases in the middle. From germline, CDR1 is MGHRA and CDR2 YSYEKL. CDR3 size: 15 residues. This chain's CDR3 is CASSQLYQSSYEQYV. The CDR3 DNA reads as TGCGCCAGCAGCCAACTGTATCAGAGCTCCTACGAGCAGTACGTC.